A selection of T cell receptor beta chains follows, all from one sample in a study of OX40 agonist ivuxolimab in advanced cancers. Libraries were prepared by immunoSEQ multiplex PCR; TCRdb keeps only in-frame clonotypes and omits some of them. Among roughly 100,000 clones listed, 84% were seen once. The sequenced sample was CD4+ or CD8+ T cells sorted from blood, obtained in a trial of the OX40 agonist ivuxolimab. The origin of the receptors is an adult with an advanced solid tumor such as melanoma, head and neck, liver or kidney cancer. CDR3s include the opening cysteine and the closing phenylalanine or tryptophan. The order of the fields is clone size, V gene, J gene, D gene, CDR3 protein, CDR3 DNA. The D gene is left open where the match is weak. Clone size, where shown, is once, few, many, or a class for clones that have expanded.

.	TRBV27	TRBJ2-3	TRBD1	CASSRDRGREDTQYF	TGTGCCAGCAGCCGAGACAGGGGCAGAGAGGATACGCAGTATTTT
.	TRBV6-5	TRBJ1-1	.	CASSRDGEAFF	TGTGCCAGCAGCCGAGACGGTGAAGCTTTCTTT
.	TRBV5-1	TRBJ2-1	.	CASSLTGPSSYNEQFF	TGCGCCAGCAGCTTAACCGGGCCCAGCTCCTACAATGAGCAGTTCTTC
.	TRBV16	TRBJ2-2	TRBD1	CASSHRRDRGSSNTGELFF	TGTGCCAGCAGCCACAGGAGGGACAGGGGTTCCTCGAACACCGGGGAGCTGTTTTTT
.	TRBV15	TRBJ2-3	.	CATSLRLTDTQYF	TGTGCCACCAGCCTTCGACTCACAGATACGCAGTATTTT
.	TRBV28	TRBJ2-4	.	CAIGGELLAKNIQYF	TGTGCCATCGGAGGCGAGCTCCTAGCCAAAAACATTCAGTACTTC
once	TRBV7-3	TRBJ1-1	.	CASSRQEGTEAFF	TGTGCCAGCAGCCGACAGGAAGGGACTGAAGCTTTCTTT
.	TRBV6-6	TRBJ1-1	TRBD1	CASSPLGVDRGKAFF	TGTGCCAGCAGTCCCCTGGGTGTCGACAGGGGAAAAGCTTTCTTT
few	TRBV10-3	TRBJ1-3	.	CAISDGSGGVSGNTIYF	TGTGCCATCAGTGACGGCTCGGGCGGAGTCTCTGGAAACACCATATATTTT
.	TRBV6-5	TRBJ1-2	.	CASSYGSITSYGYTF	TGTGCCAGCAGTTACGGTTCCATAACAAGCTATGGCTACACCTTC
.	TRBV7-3	TRBJ2-2	.	CASSLWMGNTGELFF	TGTGCCAGCAGCTTATGGATGGGGAACACCGGGGAGCTGTTTTTT
.	TRBV7-8	TRBJ1-5	.	CASRESRNQPQHF	TGTGCCAGCAGGGAGTCGAGAAATCAGCCCCAGCATTTT
few	TRBV6-5	TRBJ1-5	TRBD1	CASRGQLNQPQHF	TGTGCCAGCAGGGGACAGTTAAATCAGCCCCAGCATTTT
.	TRBV20-1	TRBJ1-1	.	CSASATEAFF	TGCAGTGCTAGCGCAACTGAAGCTTTCTTT
.	TRBV25-1	TRBJ2-3	.	CASSEGAANTDTQYF	TGTGCCAGCAGTGAAGGGGCAGCTAACACAGATACGCAGTATTTT